This TCR beta chain came from a study of cytomegalovirus exposure and HLA in healthy donors. Points from the study as a whole: A later analysis showed that HLA-associated TCR beta chains had undergone more clonal expansion than equally common others. Further analysis was carried out later, and it showed several of the most significant clusters appearing linked to common viral pathogens. Prediction of most subjects' HLA-A and HLA-B alleles by TCR beta sequences was reportedly accurate. Confirmation in vitro established that a few CMV-associated chains were specific for CMV antigens.

A multiplex PCR was run with 60 Vbeta primers and 13 Jbeta primers. Profiling relied on immunoSEQ multiplex PCR, and the TCRdb table lists in-frame clones only, not all of them. The table has 130,000 or so clones, about 70% seen once. To note about this clone: Its antigen is unidentified.

The CDR3 loop spans 14 amino acids. V was shortened by 3 bases and J by 3 bases, with 11 bases between the two germline ends. Germline V lookup: CDR1 SGHTA, CDR2 FQGTGA. V usage is TRBV7-3 and J usage is TRBJ1-1; no clear D gene. Sequencing was performed on PBMCs. The origin of this receptor is a woman aged 40 to 50 in good health and CMV-seronegative. The CDR3 DNA follows: TGTGCCAGCAGCTTGGCGGGGTACGACACTGAAGCTTTCTTT. Translating it yields CASSLAGYDTEAFF. Full variable domain (outside the CDR3, taken from reference TRBV7-3 and TRBJ1-1): GAGVSQTPSNKVTEKGKYVELRCDPISGHTALYWYRQSLGQGPEFLIYFQGTGAADDSGLPNDRFFAVRPEGSVSTLKIQRTERGDSAVYLCASSLAGYDTEAFFGQGTRLTVV.